The 18 T cell receptor beta chains presented below share a single source sample, sequenced in a study of blood T cell repertoires in COVID-19. The method was immunoSEQ multiplex PCR; TCRdb's version includes in-frame clones alone and lacks a portion of them. Of 300,000 to 450,000 clones listed, approximately 87% are singletons. Sequenced input: peripheral blood. The receptors derive from a woman aged 25 to 39 with COVID-19, enrolled during active disease.

The chain links TRBV28 to TRBJ1-4, with D unclear. Trimming removed 8 bases from V and 6 bases from J, with 13 bases in between. CDR1 and CDR2 (germline): MDHEN, SYDVKM. The CDR3 has 13 residues. The CDR3 nucleotides read TGTGCCAGCCGCAGAGAGGCCCATGAAAAACTGTTTTTT. It specifies CASRREAHEKLFF.

Only a few counts were recorded for this clone. The chain joins TRBV7-8 to TRBJ1-1; D is uncertain. V was trimmed by 8 bases and J by 5 bases, leaving 18 bases between them. This CDR3 is built from 14 residues. Germline V gene sequence: CDR1 SGHVS, CDR2 FQNEAQ. The CDR3 is CASCPSPLGTEAFF. The CDR3 nucleotides are TGTGCCAGCTGTCCGTCACCTCTCGGGACTGAAGCTTTCTTT.

This clone has a count of ten or more. CDR3 DNA sequence: TGTGCCAGCAGCTTAGGATGGGGGGCGAACACCGGGGAGCTGTTTTTT. This translates into CASSLGWGANTGELFF. The chain is built from TRBV7-8 and TRBJ2-2; D may be TRBD2 (6 bases). Per germline, CDR1 SGHVS and CDR2 FQNEAQ. The CDR3 is 16 residues long. Trimming shortened V by 1 base and J by 0 bases, and 9 bases separated the two germline ends.

This clone was counted once. The chain joins TRBV28 to TRBJ1-2, with 7 bases aligning to TRBD1. The CDR3 covers 11 residues. J gave up 7 bases and V 8 bases, and 4 bases lay outside the gene matches. Germline CDR1 and CDR2: MDHEN and SYDVKM. The CDR3 sequence: CASYRGGGYTF. The CDR3 DNA follows: TGTGCCAGCTACAGGGGCGGTGGCTACACCTTC.

The rearrangement uses TRBV7-2 and TRBJ2-1; 10 bases are shared with TRBD2. V was clipped by 1 base and J by 2 bases; unmatched bases: 2. CDR3 length equals 16 residues. Germline CDR1 is SGHTA and CDR2 is FQGNSA. The CDR3 nucleotides read TGTGCCAGCAGCTTAGTTCTAGCGGGGGCCTACAATGAGCAGTTCTTC. Its translation: CASSLVLAGAYNEQFF.

This chain joins TRBV14 and TRBJ1-2; tentatively, D is TRBD1 (5 bases). Trimming shortened V by 4 bases and J by 4 bases, and 13 bases separated the two germline ends. CDR3 length equals 14 residues. Germline V gene lookup returns CDR1 SGHDN and CDR2 FVKESK. The CDR3 region is CASSRRGVVYGYTF. DNA of the CDR3: TGTGCCAGCAGCCGGAGGGGAGTAGTCTATGGCTACACCTTC.

The chain is built from TRBV6-5 and TRBJ2-1; 12 bases fit TRBD2. Per germline, CDR1 MNHEY and CDR2 SVGAGI. The CDR3 is 15 residues long. V lost 3 bases, J lost 9 bases, and 6 bases stayed unmatched. The CDR3 nucleotides are TGTGCCAGCAGTTATTTGACTAGCGGGAGAGGTGAGCAGTTCTTC. It is translated as CASSYLTSGRGEQFF.

This chain connects TRBV7-2 to TRBJ2-5, with TRBD2 identical over 12 bases. The CDR3 is 18 amino acids. V shed 1 base and J 4 bases; nucleotides not matched to a gene: 10. CDR1 SGHTA and CDR2 FQGNSA come from the germline V gene. The CDR3 loop is CASSLGALAGGPSETQYF. CDR3 bases: TGTGCCAGCAGCTTAGGGGCTCTAGCGGGAGGGCCCTCAGAGACCCAGTACTTC. Together with reference TRBV7-2 and TRBJ2-5, the CDR3 gives the full variable domain: GAGVSQSPSNKVTEKGKDVELRCDPISGHTALYWYRQSLGQGLEFLIYFQGNSAPDKSGLPSDRFSAERTGGSVSTLTIQRTQQEDSAVYLCASSLGALAGGPSETQYFGPGTRLLVL.

The chain combines TRBV6-2 or TRBV6-3 with TRBJ2-7, with TRBD1 identical over 8 bases. J gave up 3 bases and V 2 bases, and 6 bases lay outside the gene matches. The CDR3 sequence is 15 residues long. CDR1 and CDR2 from the germline V gene are MNHEY and SVGEGT. CDR3 coding DNA: TGTGCCAGCAGTTACCCCGGGACAGGAGACTACGAGCAGTACTTC. It encodes CASSYPGTGDYEQYF.

The chain has TRBV3-1 (or the pseudogene TRBV3-2) and TRBJ2-1; the D gene is possibly TRBD2 (5 bases). V gave up 6 bases and J gave up 0 bases, with 12 bases separating them. CDR3 size: 15 residues. Germline V gene lookup returns CDR1 LGHDT and CDR2 YNNKEL (reference sequence). The DNA of the CDR3 is TGTGCCAGCAGTCCGTCCGGGGACTCCTACAATGAGCAGTTCTTC. This translates into CASSPSGDSYNEQFF.

The CDR3 nucleotides read TGTGCCAGCAGCTTGGGGATTAGCGGGGCGGGCTACGAGCAGTACTTC. It specifies CASSLGISGAGYEQYF. The chain is built from TRBV5-5 and TRBJ2-7; 8 nucleotides agree with TRBD2. The V gene's germline CDR1 is SGHKS and CDR2 YYEKEE (reference sequence). Trimming cost V 0 bases and J 3 bases; bases outside gene matches: 8. The CDR3 has 16 residues. Looking up the rest from reference TRBV5-5 and TRBJ2-7 gives the full variable domain: DAGVTQSPTHLIKTRGQQVTLRCSPISGHKSVSWYQQVLGQGPQFIFQYYEKEERGRGNFPDRFSARQFPNYSSELNVNALLLGDSALYLCASSLGISGAGYEQYFGPGTRLTVT.

This sequence joins TRBV6-6 and TRBJ2-5; TRBD1 or TRBD2 may be the D gene (5 bases each). The CDR3 contains 14 residues. Looked up from germline, CDR1 is MNHNY and CDR2 is SVGAGI (reference sequence). V lost 10 bases and J 5 bases, leaving 20 bases between the germline ends. CDR3 coding DNA: TGTGCCACCAGGGTAACCATGGGAGCGGAGACCCAGTACTTC. The encoded protein is CATRVTMGAETQYF.

The rearrangement joins TRBV5-1 to TRBJ1-1; D is perhaps TRBD1 (6 bases). The CDR3 consists of 14 residues. V was cut by 3 bases and J by 6 bases, with 15 bases left in between. CDR1 is SGHRS and CDR2 is YFSETQ in the germline V gene. The CDR3, as DNA: TGCGCCAGCAGCTGGACGATTGGGGGCGCTGAAGCTTTCTTT. Its protein product is CASSWTIGGAEAFF.

This chain links TRBV7-2 with TRBJ2-5; 13 bases are shared with TRBD2. Looked up from germline, CDR1 is SGHTA and CDR2 is FQGNSA. With V trimmed by 6 bases and J by 5 bases, 12 bases remained unmatched. The CDR3 has 17 residues. DNA for the CDR3: TGTGCCAGCAGTTGGCCCGGGACTAGCGGGAAGGGGGAGACCCAGTACTTC. This codes for CASSWPGTSGKGETQYF.

The rearrangement links TRBV5-8 to TRBJ2-3; TRBD2 agrees at 10 bases. In germline, CDR1 is SGHTS, CDR2 YDEGEE. Losses at the gene ends were 2 bases for V and 2 bases for J; bases not matched to a gene: 5. The length of the CDR3 is 16 residues. The CDR3, as DNA: TGTGCCAGCAGCTTTTCACTAGCGGGATTCACAGATACGCAGTATTTT. This gives the protein CASSFSLAGFTDTQYF.

V and J are TRBV6-5 and TRBJ2-3; 10 bases match TRBD1. The CDR3 totals 14 residues. CDR1 is MNHEY and CDR2 is SVGAGI in the germline V gene. V shed 6 bases and J 6 bases; nucleotides not matched to a gene: 6. The CDR3 reads CASRSRTGGDTQYF. CDR3 sequence (DNA): TGTGCCAGCAGGTCCCGGACAGGGGGTGATACGCAGTATTTT.

Notes on this clone: Other DNA sequences in this sample translate to the same CDR3. This sequence joins TRBV5-1 and TRBJ2-2; TRBD2 is a possible D gene (5 bases). Trimming stripped 0 bases from V and 2 bases from J, with 5 bases between. CDR3 length equals 14 residues. Germline-derived CDR1 and CDR2 are SGHRS and YFSETQ. The DNA of the CDR3 is TGCGCCAGCAGCTTGGCGGGAAACACCGGGGAGCTGTTTTTT. Protein sequence: CASSLAGNTGELFF.

J is TRBJ1-1 and V is TRBV7-2, with D perhaps matching TRBD1 (5 bases). V was cut by 1 base and J by 5 bases, with 8 bases left in between. CDR3 length equals 13 residues. Germline CDR1 is SGHTA and CDR2 is FQGNSA. For the CDR3, the DNA is TGTGCCAGCAGCTTAGAAGGGGCGACTGAAGCTTTCTTT. Amino acids: CASSLEGATEAFF.